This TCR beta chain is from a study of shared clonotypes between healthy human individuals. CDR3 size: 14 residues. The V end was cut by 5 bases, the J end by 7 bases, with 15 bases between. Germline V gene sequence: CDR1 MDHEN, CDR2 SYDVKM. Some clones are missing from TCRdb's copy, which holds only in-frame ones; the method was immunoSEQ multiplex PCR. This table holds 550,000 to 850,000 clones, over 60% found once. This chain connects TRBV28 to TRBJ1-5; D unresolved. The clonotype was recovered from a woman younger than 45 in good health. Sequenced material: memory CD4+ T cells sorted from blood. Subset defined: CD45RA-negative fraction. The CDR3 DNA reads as TGTGCCAGCAGTCCTAGCCTCGGCCGGCAGCCCCAGCATTTT. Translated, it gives CASSPSLGRQPQHF.